A single sample gave rise to the 3 T cell receptor beta chains below, sequenced in a study of T cell responses to AZD1222 COVID-19 vaccine. Generated by immunoSEQ multiplex PCR, the TCRdb table keeps only in-frame clones and is missing some. This table holds 150,000 or so clones, approximately 94% found once. The sequencing here drew on peripheral blood, taken on day 0 of AZD1222 vaccination. These receptors were obtained from an adult in good health.

The table lists this clone with a count of one. The chain links TRBV9 to TRBJ2-1; 10 bases are shared with TRBD2. Unmatched junction bases numbered 11, after V lost 4 bases and J lost 4 bases. The CDR3 runs 17 residues. Germline CDR1 is SGDLS and CDR2 is YYNGEE. CDR3 sequence reads: CASSLGGGLAVYNEQFF. The CDR3, as DNA: TGTGCCAGCAGCCTCGGAGGAGGACTAGCGGTATACAATGAGCAGTTCTTC. Based on the CDR3 plus reference TRBV9 and TRBJ2-1, the full variable domain is DSGVTQTPKHLITATGQRVTLRCSPRSGDLSVYWYQQSLDQGLQFLIQYYNGEERAKGNILERFSAQQFPDLHSELNLSSLELGDSALYFCASSLGGGLAVYNEQFFGPGTRLTVL.

V is TRBV3-1 (or the pseudogene TRBV3-2) and J is TRBJ1-6, with D perhaps matching TRBD1 (5 bases). CDR1 and CDR2 (germline): LGHDT, YNNKEL (reference sequence). V was clipped by 2 bases and J by 7 bases, with 12 bases between them. The CDR3 extends over 15 amino acids. Written as DNA, the CDR3 is TGTGCCAGCAGCCAATCGGCAGGGAGAAATTCACCCCTCCACTTT. Translation gives CASSQSAGRNSPLHF.

The chain recombines TRBV7-9 with TRBJ2-2; 10 nucleotides match TRBD2. This CDR3 has 16 amino acids. V lost 4 bases, J lost 7 bases, and 9 bases stayed unmatched. Germline V gene lookup returns CDR1 SEHNR and CDR2 FQNEAQ (reference sequence). The CDR3 DNA sequence: TGTGCCAGCAGCTCTCTAGCGGGAGACTCGAACGGGGAGCTGTTTTTT. Its translation: CASSSLAGDSNGELFF.